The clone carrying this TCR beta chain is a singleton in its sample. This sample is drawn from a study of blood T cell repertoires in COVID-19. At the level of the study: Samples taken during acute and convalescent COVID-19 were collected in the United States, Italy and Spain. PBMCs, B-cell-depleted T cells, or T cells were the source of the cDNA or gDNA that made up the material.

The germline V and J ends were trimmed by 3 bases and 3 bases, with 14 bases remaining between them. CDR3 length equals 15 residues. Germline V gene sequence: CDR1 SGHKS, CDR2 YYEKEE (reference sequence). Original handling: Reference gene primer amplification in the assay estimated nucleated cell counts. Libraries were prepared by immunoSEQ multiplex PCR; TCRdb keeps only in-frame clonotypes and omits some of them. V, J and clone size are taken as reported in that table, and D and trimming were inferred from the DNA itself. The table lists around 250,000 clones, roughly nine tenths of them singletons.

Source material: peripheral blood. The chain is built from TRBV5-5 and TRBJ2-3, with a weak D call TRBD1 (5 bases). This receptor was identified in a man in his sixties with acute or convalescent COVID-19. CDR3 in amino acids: CASSSQGGLTDTQYF. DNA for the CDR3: TGTGCCAGCAGCTCCCAGGGCGGCCTAACAGATACGCAGTATTTT.